This note documents a single TCR beta chain sequence. The assay was immunoSEQ multiplex PCR, and TCRdb's table has in-frame clones only and misses some. Of over 80,000 clones in the sample, just over 90% were seen once. The CDR3 length is 14 residues. Trimming left V 4 bases short and J 2 bases short, with 11 bases between. Germline V CDR1 and CDR2: SNHLY, FYNNEI. The record originates from a study of T cell changes during pregnancy in multiple sclerosis. This receptor was identified in a female donor in good health, enrolled as a control in a pregnancy study. The specimen comprised peripheral blood, sampled in the third trimester of pregnancy. This rearrangement joins TRBV2 to TRBJ1-2, with TRBD1 as a possible D gene (6 bases). The CDR3: CASSGGGRNYGYTF. In DNA form, the CDR3 reads TGTGCCAGCAGTGGGGGGGGCCGAAACTATGGCTACACCTTC.